A single sample is the source of the 8 T cell receptor beta chains below, sequenced in a study of blood T cells in healthy people across ages. The use of a sample-barcoded 5' primer and a J-beta primer mix characterized a second PCR of roughly 7 to 11 cycles. MiXCR was run by TCRdb on the 5' RACE reads, yielding one entry per CDR3 protein. This sample has 1.5 million to 2 million distinct CDR3 sequences, with under 30% found just once. Sequencing was performed on blood. Receptors originate from a woman under 40 in good health.

Details on this clonotype: It may be a read error: a sequence one base away is much more abundant. The chain has TRBV4-1 and TRBJ2-1, with D uncertain. This CDR3 comprises 14 residues. The V gene lost 1 base and the J gene lost 5 bases, with 9 bases spanning the gap. The germline CDR1 and CDR2 sequences are MGHRA and YSYEKL. The CDR3 region is CASSQASVDNEQFF. The CDR3, as DNA: TGCGCCAGCAGCCAAGCGTCCGTGGACAATGAGCAGTTCTTC.

The chain combines TRBV27 with TRBJ2-7, with D perhaps TRBD2 (5 bases). The CDR3 consists of 12 residues. Between the trimmed V and J ends, which lost 9 bases and 4 bases, there was a span of 13 bases. CDR1 is MNHEY and CDR2 is SMNVEV in the germline V gene (reference sequence). The CDR3 nucleotides read TGTGCCAGTCGCGGAGGTTATTACGAGCAGTACTTC. This encodes CASRGGYYEQYF.

This chain uses TRBV27 with TRBJ2-4; D is unclear. The last part of the DNA fits TRBJ2-5 better; the J call may be wrong. The CDR3 is 10 amino acids. CDR1 and CDR2 from the germline V gene are MNHEY and SMNVEV (reference sequence). CDR3 protein: CARPAETQYF. In DNA form, the CDR3 reads TGTGCCCGCCCAGCGGAGACCCAGTACTTC.

As regards this clonotype: The junction and the germline gene differ at one end; a read error may be behind it. This chain uses TRBV3-1 with TRBJ2-1, with unresolved D. The germline CDR1 and CDR2 sequences are LGHDT and YNNKEL (reference sequence). This CDR3 spans 17 amino acids. The CDR3 DNA is TGTGCCAGCGGCCAAGCTGCGACCAGACGGATCCTCAATGAGCAGTTCTTC. This gives the protein CASGQAATRRILNEQFF.

Here the CDR3 reads CASWHRTGSATEAFF. As DNA, the CDR3 is TGTGCCAGCTGGCATCGGACAGGGTCAGCCACTGAAGCTTTCTTT. The chain links TRBV7-9 to TRBJ1-1; TRBD1 aligns across 8 bases. The V gene's germline CDR1 is SEHNR and CDR2 FQNEAQ (reference sequence). This CDR3 is built from 15 residues. J lost 4 bases, V lost 8 bases, and 12 bases had no gene match.

There are a few counts of this clonotype. The J gene is TRBJ2-3, the V gene TRBV6-5; 7 nucleotides line up with TRBD1. Per the germline V gene, CDR1 is MNHEY and CDR2 is SVGAGI. With 0 bases clipped from V and 2 bases from J, the junction kept 14 bases outside the gene matches. The CDR3 extends over 19 amino acids. In nucleotides, the CDR3 is TGTGCCAGCAGTTACTCGAGGGTCGGGCGAGGGGGCGTCACAGATACGCAGTATTTT. Amino acid sequence: CASSYSRVGRGGVTDTQYF.

This clonotype was seen a few times. CDR3 sequence: CASSLAPPTGELFF. In DNA, the CDR3 is TGTGCCAGCAGCTTAGCCCCCCCCACCGGGGAGCTGTTTTTT. V and J are TRBV11-2 and TRBJ2-2; D is uncertain. The germline V gene has CDR1 SGHAT and CDR2 FQNNGV. The CDR3 extends over 14 amino acids. Deletions cut 1 base from V and 4 bases from J, with 7 bases between.

The CDR3 DNA follows: TGTGCCAGCAGCTTAGCGCTGGGGCCTCAGGAGACCCAGTACTTC. Its protein product is CASSLALGPQETQYF. This chain joins TRBV7-2 and TRBJ2-5, with a possible D match to TRBD1 (5 bases). The V end lost 0 bases, the J end lost 5 bases, and 13 bases lay between the germline ends. Germline lookup yields CDR1 SGHTA and CDR2 FQGNSA. The CDR3 covers 15 residues.